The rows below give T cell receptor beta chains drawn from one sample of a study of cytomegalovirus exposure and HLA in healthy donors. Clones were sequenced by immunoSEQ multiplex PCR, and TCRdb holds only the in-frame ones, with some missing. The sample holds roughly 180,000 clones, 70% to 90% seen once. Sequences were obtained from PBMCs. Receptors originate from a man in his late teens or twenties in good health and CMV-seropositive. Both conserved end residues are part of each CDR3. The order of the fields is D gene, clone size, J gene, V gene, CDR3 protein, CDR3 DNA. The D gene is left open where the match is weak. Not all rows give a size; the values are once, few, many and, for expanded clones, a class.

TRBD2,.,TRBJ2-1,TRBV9,CASSGAWRGGQDEQFF,TGTGCCAGCAGCGGGGCTTGGCGGGGGGGCCAGGATGAGCAGTTCTTC
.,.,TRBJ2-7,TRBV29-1,CSVDEGRDGNEQYF,TGCAGCGTTGACGAGGGAAGAGACGGGAACGAGCAGTACTTC
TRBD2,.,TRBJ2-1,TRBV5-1,CASSLVAGLYNEQFF,TGCGCCAGCAGCTTGGTAGCGGGGTTATACAATGAGCAGTTCTTC
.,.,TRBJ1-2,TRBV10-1,CASSEGSSYGYTF,TGCGCCAGCAGTGAAGGGAGTAGCTATGGCTACACCTTC
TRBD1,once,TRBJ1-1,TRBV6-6,CASSPQGMGTEAFF,TGTGCCAGCAGCCCACAGGGGATGGGCACTGAAGCTTTCTTT
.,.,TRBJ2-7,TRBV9,CASSVAGGPTYEQYF,TGTGCCAGCAGCGTAGCCGGGGGGCCTACCTACGAGCAGTACTTC
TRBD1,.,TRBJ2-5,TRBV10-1,CASSDPQTGEETQYF,TGCGCCAGCAGTGACCCACAGACAGGGGAAGAGACCCAGTACTTC
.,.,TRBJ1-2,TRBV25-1,CASSPRGGEGYTF,TGTGCCAGCAGTCCGAGAGGGGGTGAGGGCTACACCTTC
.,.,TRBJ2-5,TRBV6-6,CASNYNPSSETQYF,TGTGCCAGCAATTACAATCCTAGCAGCGAGACCCAGTACTTC
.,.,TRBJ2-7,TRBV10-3,CAISESHQAGQIYEQYF,TGTGCCATCAGTGAGTCTCACCAAGCGGGACAAATCTACGAGCAGTACTTC
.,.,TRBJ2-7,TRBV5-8,CASSLTVYEQYF,TGTGCCAGCAGCTTGACGGTCTACGAGCAGTACTTC
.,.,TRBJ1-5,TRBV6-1,CASTPDSPQPQHF,TGTGCCAGCACCCCGGACAGTCCTCAGCCCCAGCATTTT
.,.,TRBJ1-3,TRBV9,CASSVGQLFSGNTIYF,TGTGCCAGCAGCGTAGGACAGCTTTTTTCTGGAAACACCATATATTTT
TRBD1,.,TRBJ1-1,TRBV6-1,CASKGQGFYTEAFF,TGTGCCAGCAAAGGACAGGGCTTTTACACTGAAGCTTTCTTT
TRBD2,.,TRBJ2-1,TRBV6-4,CASRPGLAGGPNEQFF,TGTGCCAGCAGGCCGGGACTAGCGGGGGGGCCCAATGAGCAGTTCTTC
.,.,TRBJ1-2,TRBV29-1,CSVEGNGEGYGYTF,TGCAGCGTTGAGGGGAACGGGGAAGGCTATGGCTACACCTTC
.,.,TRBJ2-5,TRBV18,CASSGDTQETQYF,TGTGCCAGCTCAGGGGACACTCAAGAGACCCAGTACTTC
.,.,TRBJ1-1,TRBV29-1,CSVEALGQLRTEAFF,TGCAGCGTTGAAGCCCTCGGACAGTTAAGAACTGAAGCTTTCTTT